The 21 T cell receptor beta chains listed next were all sequenced from one sample in a study of T cell repertoires in cytomegalovirus infection. These receptors have no known antigen. TCRdb fed the reads into MiXCR, producing one record per CDR3 protein. The data hold about 700,000 distinct CDR3 sequences, with around a third observed a single time. The input for sequencing was cultured PBMCs, taken from culture after CMV antigen stimulation. These receptors were collected from a human donor in good health (CMV status not recorded). Some clones in this sample may be carry-over from other donors' samples.

The chain couples TRBV20-1 to TRBJ2-3, with 12 positions matching TRBD2. With 0 bases clipped from V and 0 bases from J, the junction kept 4 bases outside the gene matches. The CDR3 extends over 17 amino acids. Per the germline V gene, CDR1 is DFQATT and CDR2 is SNEGSKA (reference sequence). CDR3 coding DNA: TGCAGTGCTAGAGACCTAGCGGGAGGGCCCAGCACAGATACGCAGTATTTT. The encoded protein is CSARDLAGGPSTDTQYF.

In its sample, this clonotype was seen a few times. The chain is built from TRBV6-5 and TRBJ2-3; perhaps TRBD2 as D (6 bases). The CDR3 spans 15 residues. The germline V gene has CDR1 MNHEY and CDR2 SVGAGI. Deletions cut 2 bases from V and 8 bases from J, with 17 bases between. This CDR3 reads CASSYTGDPKGTQYF. The CDR3 coding sequence is TGTGCCAGCAGTTACACGGGGGACCCAAAGGGTACGCAGTATTTT.

The chain employs TRBV6-2 or TRBV6-3 and TRBJ1-2; D remains unclear. The CDR3 runs 11 residues. Germline CDR1 and CDR2: MNHEY and SVGEGT. Deletions cut 4 bases from V and 8 bases from J, with 8 bases between. CDR3 amino acids: CASSLRGGYTF. CDR3 sequence (DNA): TGTGCCAGCAGTTTAAGAGGGGGCTACACCTTC.

The chain joins TRBV2 to TRBJ1-1; the D gene is possibly TRBD1 (5 bases). The CDR3 is 16 amino acids. Germline CDR1 and CDR2: SNHLY and FYNNEI. The ends were cut back, 6 bases at V and 0 bases at J, with 17 bases in the middle. Here the CDR3 DNA reads TGTGCCAGCAGGGGACTCGGGGAGAGACTGAACACTGAAGCTTTCTTT. This codes for CASRGLGERLNTEAFF.

The CDR3 reads CASSFGASSGNTIYF. The CDR3 DNA follows: TGCGCCAGCAGCTTCGGGGCCAGCTCTGGAAACACCATATATTTT. This chain connects TRBV5-1 to TRBJ1-3, with D possibly matching TRBD1 (5 bases). Germline assignment: CDR1 SGHRS and CDR2 YFSETQ. V lost 2 bases, J lost 0 bases, and 9 bases lay in between. This CDR3 is 15 amino acids long.

The sample holds a few counts of this clonotype. The J gene is TRBJ2-1, the V gene TRBV5-5, with 7 nucleotides matching TRBD2. CDR1 is SGHKS and CDR2 is YYEKEE in the germline V gene (reference sequence). The CDR3 contains 13 residues. V shed 4 bases, J shed 6 bases, and the junction held 4 bases outside the gene matches. The CDR3 DNA reads TGTGCCAGCAGCCGGGACTACGTCAATGAGCAGTTCTTC. Amino acid sequence: CASSRDYVNEQFF.

The chain combines TRBV12-3 or TRBV12-4 with TRBJ2-1; D is perhaps TRBD2 (5 bases). V lost 5 bases to trimming and J lost 6 bases, with 14 bases between them. This CDR3 is built from 14 residues. The CDR3 DNA follows: TGTGCCAGCAGTCGCGGCTACGCGGGCAATGAGCAGTTCTTC. Translating gives CASSRGYAGNEQFF.

The table lists this clonotype with a few counts. CDR3 amino acids: CASSLEWGSVYEQYF. CDR3 bases: TGTGCCAGCAGCTTAGAGTGGGGCTCCGTTTACGAGCAGTACTTC. The rearrangement uses TRBV7-8 and TRBJ2-7, with a possible D match to TRBD1 (5 bases). The CDR3 extends over 15 amino acids. V gave up 1 base and J gave up 4 bases, with 14 bases separating them. CDR1 is SGHVS, CDR2 FQNEAQ, per germline.

The chain is built from TRBV5-1 and TRBJ2-7; D unresolved. CDR3 length: 15 residues. V lost 3 bases to trimming and J lost 5 bases, with 18 bases between them. Germline V CDR1 and CDR2: SGHRS, YFSETQ. The CDR3: CASSSSSWARNEQYF. CDR3 DNA sequence: TGCGCCAGCAGCTCGAGCAGTTGGGCCAGAAACGAGCAGTACTTC.

The chain joins TRBV12-3 or TRBV12-4 to TRBJ1-4; D gene unclear. CDR3 size: 13 residues. Trimming took 5 bases from V and 7 from J, leaving 11 bases between them. The CDR3: CASSQLVGEKLFF. CDR3 nucleotides: TGTGCCAGCAGTCAACTAGTGGGTGAAAAACTGTTTTTT.

This clonotype was counted between two and nine times. The CDR3: CASSLGQGALAGELFF. DNA for the CDR3: TGTGCCAGCAGCTTAGGCCAGGGGGCATTGGCCGGGGAGCTGTTTTTT. This sequence joins TRBV7-2 and TRBJ2-2; 8 nucleotides align to TRBD1. CDR1 SGHTA and CDR2 FQGNSA come from the germline V gene. The CDR3 consists of 16 residues. Losses at the gene ends were 1 base for V and 6 bases for J; bases not matched to a gene: 7.

The sample holds many counts of this clonotype. The chain uses TRBV7-2 and TRBJ1-1; D might be TRBD1 (5 bases). V lost 2 bases to trimming and J lost 1 base, with 11 bases between them. The CDR3 has 15 residues. From germline, CDR1 is SGHTA and CDR2 FQGNSA. CDR3 loop: CASSLRRGTNTEAFF. CDR3 nucleotide sequence: TGTGCCAGCAGCTTAAGGAGAGGGACGAACACTGAAGCTTTCTTT.

This clonotype came up many times. This chain uses TRBV6-1 with TRBJ1-1, with 11 bases that match TRBD1. The V gene's germline CDR1 is MNHNS and CDR2 SASEGT. The CDR3 is 18 amino acids. V gave up 5 bases and J gave up 4 bases; unmatched junction bases: 15. CDR3 in amino acids: CASSTLFGTGGRGTEAFF. The CDR3 nucleotides are TGTGCCAGCAGTACCCTGTTTGGGACAGGGGGAAGGGGCACTGAAGCTTTCTTT.

The chain combines TRBV7-6 with TRBJ1-1; the D gene is possibly TRBD1 (5 bases). CDR1 SGHVS and CDR2 FNYEAQ come from the germline V gene. The CDR3 contains 14 residues. The V gene lost 5 bases and the J gene lost 5 bases, with 15 bases spanning the gap. CDR3 in DNA: TGTGCCAGCAGCCCCCCGGGGCGAGCAACTGAAGCTTTCTTT. Translating gives CASSPPGRATEAFF.

The chain couples TRBV7-4 to TRBJ2-2; 7 bases align to TRBD1. V lost 2 bases to trimming and J lost 2 bases; unmatched junction nucleotides: 5. Germline loops: CDR1 SGHVT, CDR2 SQSDAQ. CDR3 length: 16 amino acids. CDR3 in DNA: TGTGCCAGCAGCTTATTGGGACAGAGAAACACCGGGGAGCTGTTTTTT. Amino acid sequence: CASSLLGQRNTGELFF.

V and J are TRBV4-1 and TRBJ2-3; the match to TRBD1 covers 7 bases. This CDR3 region has 17 residues. Trimming cost V 0 bases and J 3 bases; bases outside gene matches: 9. Per germline, CDR1 MGHRA and CDR2 YSYEKL. The CDR3 bases are TGCGCCAGCAGCCAAGATCCGCCGACAGGGCAAACAGATACGCAGTATTTT. Amino acid sequence: CASSQDPPTGQTDTQYF.

This clonotype has a handful of counts. The chain uses TRBV7-8 and TRBJ2-3, with 7 bases lining up with TRBD2. CDR1 SGHVS and CDR2 FQNEAQ come from the germline V gene. V lost 7 bases and J lost 0; bases outside the gene matches: 7. The CDR3 is 15 amino acids. The CDR3: CASTLASGSTDTQYF. The CDR3 DNA sequence: TGTGCCAGCACCCTGGCTAGCGGTAGCACAGATACGCAGTATTTT.

This clonotype was observed a few times. V is TRBV5-3 and J is TRBJ1-1; D remains ambiguous. TRBV5-3 is annotated as an ORF whose role is uncertain. V lost 0 bases and J 9 bases, leaving 15 bases between the germline ends. There are 14 residues in the CDR3. CDR3 DNA sequence: TGTGCCAGAAGCTTGGTAGGAACTGCCGATCAAGCTTTCTTT. The encoded protein is CARSLVGTADQAFF.

This clonotype was observed a handful of times. The chain links TRBV20-1 to TRBJ2-5; D call uncertain. Germline lookup yields CDR1 DFQATT and CDR2 SNEGSKA (reference sequence). Trimming shortened V by 5 bases and J by 4 bases, and 17 bases separated the two germline ends. CDR3 length equals 14 residues. CDR3: CSASRADTRETQYF. In DNA form, the CDR3 reads TGCAGTGCTTCTAGAGCTGATACGCGAGAGACCCAGTACTTC.

This clonotype was recorded a few times. The chain has TRBV7-2 and TRBJ2-1; tentatively, D is TRBD2 (7 bases). Germline V gene sequence: CDR1 SGHTA, CDR2 FQGNSA. There are 16 residues in the CDR3. Trimming removed 2 bases from V and 7 bases from J, with 18 bases in between. In nucleotides, the CDR3 is TGTGCCAGCAGCTTACTATGGGGGGGGCTAGGGAATGAGCAGTTCTTC. The encoded protein is CASSLLWGGLGNEQFF.

The chain employs TRBV12-3 or TRBV12-4 and TRBJ2-3; no firm D call. Trimming shortened V by 10 bases and J by 6 bases, and 14 bases separated the two germline ends. This CDR3 spans 12 amino acids. The CDR3 sequence is CATHQAEDTQYF. The CDR3 region has the DNA TGTGCCACCCACCAGGCTGAGGATACGCAGTATTTT.